This T cell receptor beta chain was identified in a study of cytomegalovirus exposure and HLA in healthy donors. In the study overall: As an earlier analysis found, some 170 million T cells yielded some 120 million unique TCR beta sequences. About 80 million unique TCRs, all from HLA-typed donors, were included in an early release of the data. Points from the study as a whole: Previous analysis showed most TCR beta V segments were productive about 90% or about 30% of the time.

CDR1 is MNHEY, CDR2 SVGAGI, per germline. The trim removed 5 bases at V and 6 bases at J, leaving 6 bases unmatched. CDR3 length equals 14 residues. PCR involved 60 Vbeta and 13 Jbeta primers. Methods used by the authors: In a later analysis, of some 80 million unique beta chains, about 10 million appeared in at least two donors. The assay was immunoSEQ multiplex PCR, and TCRdb's table has in-frame clones only and misses some. Clone size and the V and J calls come from that table; the DNA yielded D and trimming. The table has just over 60,000 clones, around 87% seen once. Note on this clone: What it recognizes is unknown.

The sample taken for sequencing was PBMCs. This sequence joins TRBV6-5 and TRBJ2-3; 9 positions match TRBD2. This TCR was recovered from a man younger than 30 in good health and CMV-seronegative. The CDR3 spells CASSNGLAWDTQYF. The DNA for the CDR3 is TGTGCCAGCAGTAACGGACTAGCGTGGGATACGCAGTATTTT.